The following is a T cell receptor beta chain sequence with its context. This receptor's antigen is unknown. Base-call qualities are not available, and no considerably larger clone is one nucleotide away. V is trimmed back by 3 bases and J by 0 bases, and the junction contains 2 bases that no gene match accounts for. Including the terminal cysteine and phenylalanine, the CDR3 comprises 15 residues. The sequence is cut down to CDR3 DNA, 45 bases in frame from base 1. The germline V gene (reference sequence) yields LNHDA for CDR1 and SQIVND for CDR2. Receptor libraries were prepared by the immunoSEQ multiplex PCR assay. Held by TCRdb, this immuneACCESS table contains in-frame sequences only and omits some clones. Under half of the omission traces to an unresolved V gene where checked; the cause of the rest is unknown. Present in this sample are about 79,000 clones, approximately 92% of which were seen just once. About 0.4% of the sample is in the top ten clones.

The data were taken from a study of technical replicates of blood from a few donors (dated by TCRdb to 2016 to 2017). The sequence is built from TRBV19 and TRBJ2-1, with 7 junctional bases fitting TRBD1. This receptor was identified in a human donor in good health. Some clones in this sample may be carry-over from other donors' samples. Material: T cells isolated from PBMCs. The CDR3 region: CASSIDRDSYNEQFF. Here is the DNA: TGTGCCAGTAGTATTGACAGGGACTCCTACAATGAGCAGTTCTTC.